Listed below are T cell receptor beta chains from one sample, sequenced in a study of OX40 agonist ivuxolimab in advanced cancers. Assay used: immunoSEQ multiplex PCR; TCRdb lists only in-frame clones, some missing. The sample holds roughly 75,000 clones, about 92% seen once. Sequenced here: CD4+ or CD8+ T cells sorted from blood, sampled in a trial of the OX40 agonist ivuxolimab. These TCRs come from an adult with an advanced solid tumor such as melanoma, head and neck, liver or kidney cancer. CDR3s include the opening cysteine and the closing phenylalanine or tryptophan. The order of the fields is J gene, D gene, V gene, clone size, CDR3 DNA, CDR3 protein. A D gene is named only where the DNA matches it firmly. Only some rows state a clone size, as once, few, many or a class for expanded clones.

>TRBJ2-1|TRBD2|TRBV2|.
TGTGCCAGCAGGGGACTAGCGGCTGCCGGCAATGAGCAGTTCTTC
CASRGLAAAGNEQFF
>TRBJ2-7|.|TRBV7-9|.
TGTGCCAGCAGCCCAACAGGGCCCTCCTACGAGCAGTACTTC
CASSPTGPSYEQYF
>TRBJ2-6|.|TRBV7-2|.
TGTGCCAGCAGAGGAGGGGGATCTGGGGCCAACGTCCTGACTTTC
CASRGGGSGANVLTF
>TRBJ2-2|TRBD2|TRBV7-7|.
TGTGCCAGCAGCCCGGGACTACAGCTTTCCGGGGAGCTGTTTTTT
CASSPGLQLSGELFF
>TRBJ2-7|TRBD1|TRBV18|.
TGTGCCAGCTCACCCACAGGGGGTAACACGTACGAGCAGTACTTC
CASSPTGGNTYEQYF
>TRBJ2-1|TRBD1|TRBV6-6|.
TGTGCCAGTACCGGGACAGGGAATTACAATGAGCAGTTCTTC
CASTGTGNYNEQFF
>TRBJ2-1|TRBD2|TRBV7-2|.
TGTGCCAGCAGCCCACAGCCGCCGGGACTAGTCAATGAGCAGTTCTTC
CASSPQPPGLVNEQFF
>TRBJ1-4|.|TRBV25-1|.
TGTGCCAGCAGTGACACCCGTGTGGGGGGGGAAAAACTGTTTTTT
CASSDTRVGGEKLFF
>TRBJ2-1|.|TRBV4-1|.
TGCGCCAGCAGCCATGTGGACATTTTGATATACAATGAGCAGTTCTTC
CASSHVDILIYNEQFF
>TRBJ1-1|TRBD1|TRBV18|few
TGTGCCAGCTCCCCCAGACAGGGCGAGAACACTGAAGCTTTCTTT
CASSPRQGENTEAFF
>TRBJ2-1|.|TRBV7-2|.
TGTGCCAGCAGCTTAGGGCTGGGTCCCTACAATGAGCAGTTCTTC
CASSLGLGPYNEQFF
>TRBJ2-6|.|TRBV5-1|once
TGCGCCAGCAGCTCAGTCACTGGGGCCTACGTCCTGACTTTC
CASSSVTGAYVLTF
>TRBJ1-5|.|TRBV12-2|once
TGTGCAAGTCGCTTAGTATCCGACAGGGCTAGCAATCAGCCCCAGCATTTT
CASRLVSDRASNQPQHF
>TRBJ1-2|.|TRBV19|.
TGTGCCAGTATAAGGGCGGGCTATGGCTACACCTTC
CASIRAGYGYTF
>TRBJ2-7|TRBD2|TRBV5-5|.
TGTGCCAGCAGCTTGTGGCTAGCGGGGGGCTACGAGCAGTACTTC
CASSLWLAGGYEQYF
>TRBJ2-3|.|TRBV2|once
TGTGCCGGGACCCATGAGAGTGGGCAGTATTTT
CAGTHESGQYF